This T cell receptor beta chain was sequenced for a study of neurological immune-mediated disorders. Synthesis of cDNA was accomplished via 5'RACE employing 10-nucleotide random UMIs. Every sequencing run produced over 180 million TCR-beta sequences that came from 15-18 subjects. A single record per CDR3 protein comes from TCRdb applying MiXCR to the 5' RACE reads. The table lists tens of thousands of distinct CDR3 sequences, roughly 2.5% of them singletons, with 2.5% to 3.5% in the top ten. This clonotype showed up many times. The sequence came from a man aged 45-60 years with multiple sclerosis. Sequenced input: PBMCs.

In DNA, the CDR3 is TGTGCCAGCACCTCCCGAGGAGAAACTGAAGCTTTCTTT. Residues: CASTSRGETEAFF. V usage is TRBV12-3 or TRBV12-4 and J usage is TRBJ1-1; D is undetermined. The V and J ends lost 7 bases and 5 bases respectively, with 14 bases between them. CDR3 size: 13 residues.